The 9 T cell receptor beta chains listed next were all sequenced from one sample in a study of blood T cell repertoires in COVID-19. Using immunoSEQ multiplex PCR, the repertoire was profiled, and TCRdb retains in-frame clones only, with some absent. The data show 150,000 to 200,000 clones, with roughly 87% seen just once and roughly 1.5% held by the top ten. Sequenced input: peripheral blood. The receptor source for this set is a woman between 50 and 59 years old with acute or convalescent COVID-19.

The V and J genes are TRBV24-1 and TRBJ2-2, with TRBD1 as a possible D gene (6 bases). The germline V gene has CDR1 KGHDR and CDR2 SFDVKD. V was clipped by 4 bases and J by 1 base, with 9 bases between them. The length of the CDR3 is 15 residues. CDR3 nucleotide sequence: TGTGCCACCAGTGACTCGACAGGGAACACCGGGGAGCTGTTTTTT. Amino acids: CATSDSTGNTGELFF.

The chain carries TRBV12-5 and TRBJ1-5; D possibly corresponds to TRBD1 (6 bases). CDR3 length: 14 residues. V gave up 7 bases and J gave up 2 bases, with 12 bases separating them. Germline assignment: CDR1 LGHNT and CDR2 FRNRAP. CDR3 bases: TGTGCTAGTGCCGCCCCAGGGGGCAATCAGCCCCAGCATTTT. Translated: CASAAPGGNQPQHF.

CDR3: CASSLMTGGGYGYTF. DNA for the CDR3: TGCGCCAGCAGCCTGATGACAGGGGGGGGCTATGGCTACACCTTC. The V call is TRBV5-1, the J call TRBJ1-2; the match to TRBD1 covers 9 bases. The CDR3 is 15 amino acids. CDR1 and CDR2 from the germline V gene are SGHRS and YFSETQ. V shed 4 bases and J 4 bases; nucleotides not matched to a gene: 8.

The V and J genes are TRBV5-6 and TRBJ2-7; 16 nucleotides match TRBD2. Germline trimming cut 2 bases from V and 4 bases from J; bases unmatched to any gene: 6. The CDR3 contains 17 residues. CDR1 and CDR2 from the germline V gene are SGHDT and YYEEEE. The CDR3 DNA is TGTGCCAGCAGCTTAGGGGGACTAGCGGGAGGGTTATACGAGCAGTACTTC. Translation gives CASSLGGLAGGLYEQYF. Filled out from reference TRBV5-6 and TRBJ2-7, the complete variable domain reads DAGVTQSPTHLIKTRGQQVTLRCSPKSGHDTVSWYQQALGQGPQFIFQYYEEEERQRGNFPDRFSGHQFPNYSSELNVNALLLGDSALYLCASSLGGLAGGLYEQYFGPGTRLTVT.

The genes are TRBV11-2 and TRBJ2-1; TRBD2 matches 9 bases. The CDR3 loop spans 16 amino acids. Germline V gene lookup returns CDR1 SGHAT and CDR2 FQNNGV. Trimming cost V 5 bases and J 0 bases; bases outside gene matches: 5. The CDR3 sequence is CASSRISGSSYNEQFF. In nucleotides, the CDR3 is TGTGCCAGCAGCCGGATTAGCGGGAGCTCCTACAATGAGCAGTTCTTC. Variable domain in full (rest from reference TRBV11-2 and TRBJ2-1): EAGVAQSPRYKIIEKRQSVAFWCNPISGHATLYWYQQILGQGPKLLIQFQNNGVVDDSQLPKDRFSAERLKGVDSTLKIQPAKLEDSAVYLCASSRISGSSYNEQFFGPGTRLTVL.

This chain joins TRBV7-2 and TRBJ2-3; a possible D gene is TRBD2 (6 bases). The germline V gene has CDR1 SGHTA and CDR2 FQGNSA. V was trimmed by 5 bases and J by 3 bases, leaving 21 bases between them. This CDR3 is 17 amino acids long. The chain's CDR3 is CASSPRDATRGTDTQYF. CDR3 in DNA: TGTGCCAGCAGCCCCCGGGACGCAACTCGGGGGACAGATACGCAGTATTTT.

V is TRBV23-1 and J is TRBJ2-5, with TRBD1 matching 9 bases. TRBV23-1 is marked as an open reading frame, function uncertain. The CDR3 totals 16 residues. Trimming at V came to 4 bases and at J to 5 bases, leaving 11 bases not matched to a gene. CDR3 DNA: TGCGCCAGCAGTCGCCCCCGGGACAGGGTAATGGAGACCCAGTACTTC. Its protein is CASSRPRDRVMETQYF.

The chain employs TRBV6-4 and TRBJ2-1; no firm D call. In germline, CDR1 is MRHNA, CDR2 SNTAGT. V lost 2 bases and J 5 bases, leaving 16 bases between the germline ends. The CDR3 is 16 residues long. The CDR3 reads CASSDARLLLDNEQFF. The CDR3 coding sequence is TGTGCCAGCAGTGACGCACGACTCTTACTGGACAATGAGCAGTTCTTC.

Here the CDR3 reads CASSPLTSGKNNEQFF. CDR3 sequence (DNA): TGTGCCAGTTCCCCCTTGACTAGCGGGAAAAACAATGAGCAGTTCTTC. The chain is built from TRBV19 and TRBJ2-1; TRBD2 matches at 11 bases. This CDR3 is built from 16 residues. J gave up 5 bases and V 8 bases, and 11 bases lay outside the gene matches. Germline CDR1 reads LNHDA; CDR2 reads SQIVND (reference sequence).